This record covers a single TCR beta chain. Antigen specificity is unknown. Profiling relied on immunoSEQ multiplex PCR, and the TCRdb table lists in-frame clones only, not all of them. The sample yields approximately 16,000 clones, roughly 85% seen once. Peripheral blood came from all dose cohorts at three timepoints. This record comes from a study of OX40 agonist ivuxolimab in advanced cancers. Across the study: Dose-escalation patients suffered from hepatocellular carcinoma, melanoma, renal cell or head and neck cancer.

Trimming pared 0 bases from V and 4 bases from J, leaving 7 bases between. This CDR3 region has 13 residues. CDR1 MGHRA and CDR2 YSYEKL come from the germline V gene. Study-wide results and caveats: Among T cells, CD8+ cells averaged more expanded clones than CD4+ cells. The CD4+ and CD8+ T cells in the blood had expanded clonally by week 6 at 0.1 to 3.0 mg/kg.

The sequence came from an adult with an advanced solid tumor such as melanoma, head and neck, liver or kidney cancer. The sequenced sample was CD4+ or CD8+ T cells sorted from blood, obtained in a trial of the OX40 agonist ivuxolimab. V usage is TRBV4-1 and J usage is TRBJ2-7, with D unclear. CDR3: CASSQDSLYEQYF. CDR3 DNA sequence: TGCGCCAGCAGCCAAGATAGTTTGTACGAGCAGTACTTC.